Listed below are T cell receptor beta chains from one sample, sequenced in a study of T cell changes during pregnancy in multiple sclerosis. Measured with immunoSEQ multiplex PCR; TCRdb has only the in-frame clones, and not every one. The data contain under 75,000 clones, around 90% of them singletons. The sequenced sample was CD4+ T cells from peripheral blood mononuclear cells, obtained after pregnancy. The receptors originated from a female donor with multiple sclerosis, enrolled in a pregnancy study. Each CDR3 is given with its conserved first and last residue. The D gene is left open where the match is weak. Some rows have no size entry. The others give once, few or many, or a class for an expanded clone.

D,J,size,V,DNA,CDR3
NA,TRBJ1-2,NA,TRBV25-1,TGTGCCAGCAGACAGTCGGGACTCCTTAACTATGGCTACACCTTC,CASRQSGLLNYGYTF
NA,TRBJ2-7,NA,TRBV28,TGTGCCAGCAGCCACAACTATCTGGGGGCGGTCTACGAGCAGTACTTC,CASSHNYLGAVYEQYF
TRBD2,TRBJ2-5,NA,TRBV28,TGTGCCAGCAGTTCCTCACGGACTAGCGGGAGAGTAGAGACCCAGTACTTC,CASSSSRTSGRVETQYF
TRBD1,TRBJ2-7,NA,TRBV18,TGTGCCAGCTCCCGGGGGACAGGGGCCTACGAGCAGTACTTC,CASSRGTGAYEQYF
TRBD1,TRBJ1-5,once,TRBV10-3,TGTGCCTCGACAGGGGAGATGAATCAGCCCCAGCATTTT,CASTGEMNQPQHF
NA,TRBJ2-5,NA,TRBV9,TGTGCCAGTTCCCGGGGTGGGAAGACCCAGTACTTC,CASSRGGKTQYF
NA,TRBJ1-2,NA,TRBV9,TGTGCCAGCAGCGTAGCCCAGGGTAACTATGGCTACACCTTC,CASSVAQGNYGYTF
NA,TRBJ2-1,NA,TRBV28,TGTGCCAGCATATCCGGGCCCCATACGGGAAATGAGCAGTTCTTC,CASISGPHTGNEQFF
NA,TRBJ1-3,NA,TRBV28,TGTGCCAGCAGTTTAAGAGGACTCTCTGGAAACACCATATATTTT,CASSLRGLSGNTIYF
TRBD2,TRBJ2-1,NA,TRBV7-9,TGTGCCAGCAGCTCTTCTACCGGACTAGCGGGGGGGTACAATGAGCAGTTCTTC,CASSSSTGLAGGYNEQFF
NA,TRBJ2-3,NA,TRBV5-4,TGTGCCAGCAGCTTGGTAGCGACAGATACGCAGTATTTT,CASSLVATDTQYF
TRBD2,TRBJ2-7,NA,TRBV5-6,TGTGCCAGCAGCTCCTCGACTAGCGGGAGGGAACGTAGAGAGCAGTACTTC,CASSSSTSGRERREQYF
TRBD1,TRBJ1-2,NA,TRBV7-2,TGTGCCAGCAGCTTAGTACAGGGGCGAGGCTACACCTTC,CASSLVQGRGYTF
NA,TRBJ2-5,NA,TRBV2,TGTGCCAGCAGTCCGGGAGTACGGGAGACCCAGTACTTC,CASSPGVRETQYF
TRBD1,TRBJ1-2,NA,TRBV29-1,TGCAGCGTTGAAGATCGCGAAGGGGGCAGTGGCTACACCTTC,CSVEDREGGSGYTF
NA,TRBJ2-7,NA,TRBV28,TGTGCCAGCCGTTCGTACATCGAGCAGTACTTC,CASRSYIEQYF
TRBD2,TRBJ2-1,NA,TRBV10-3,TGTGCCATCAGTGTCGTCGGGACTAGCGGGAGAAAATATGAGCAGTTCTTC,CAISVVGTSGRKYEQFF
NA,TRBJ2-7,NA,TRBV13,TGTGCCAGCAGCACCGGAACAGGGTACGAGCAGTACTTC,CASSTGTGYEQYF
NA,TRBJ2-3,NA,TRBV19,TGTGCCAGTAGTATAAGAAGGGGATCAACAGATACGCAGTATTTT,CASSIRRGSTDTQYF
NA,TRBJ2-7,once,TRBV5-4,TGTGCCAGCAGCCCCGATCCGGTGAGCTCCTACGAGCAGTACTTC,CASSPDPVSSYEQYF
TRBD2,TRBJ2-1,once,TRBV5-1,TGCGCCAGCAGACCAGGGACTAGCGGGGGGAATGAGCAGTTCTTC,CASRPGTSGGNEQFF
NA,TRBJ2-7,NA,TRBV7-8,TGTGCCAGCAGCTTAGAAGTCAGGGGCGAGCAGTACTTC,CASSLEVRGEQYF
NA,TRBJ2-3,NA,TRBV6-4,TGTGCCAGCAGTAGGGAGTCGAACACAGATACGCAGTATTTT,CASSRESNTDTQYF
NA,TRBJ1-2,once,TRBV29-1,TGCAGCGTTGGGGCCGAGAACTATGGCTACACCTTC,CSVGAENYGYTF